The clone carrying this TCR beta chain was detected ten times or more. The antigen is not known. CDR3 size: 17 residues. CDR1 MNHNY and CDR2 SVGAGI come from the germline V gene (reference sequence). V lost 4 bases and J lost 0, with 16 bases in between. These data are taken from a study of T cells after yellow fever vaccination. At the level of the study: Each low-cell-number fraction was prepared by means of SMART-Seq v4 Ultra Low Input. Study-wide results and caveats: The booster response re-showed most primary clones: approximately 95% CD4, approximately 90% CD8. Repertoires sorted by FACS could include abundant clonotypes that are contaminants from the bulk population.

TCRdb re-analysed the 5' RACE reads in MiXCR, keeping a single row per CDR3 protein. The top ten hold 2.5% to 4% of the sample, which has 300,000 to 400,000 distinct CDR3 sequences, approximately 13% seen once. The J gene is TRBJ1-5, the V gene TRBV6-6; D is possibly TRBD1 (6 bases). The TCR was taken from a man in his late teens or twenties who received the YFV17D yellow fever vaccine. The sequencing here drew on CD4+ T cells sorted from PBMCs, taken 15 days after the yellow fever booster vaccination. CDR3 DNA: TGTGCCAGCAGTTGGACCGGACAGTACTATAGCAATCAGCCCCAGCATTTT. It codes for CASSWTGQYYSNQPQHF.